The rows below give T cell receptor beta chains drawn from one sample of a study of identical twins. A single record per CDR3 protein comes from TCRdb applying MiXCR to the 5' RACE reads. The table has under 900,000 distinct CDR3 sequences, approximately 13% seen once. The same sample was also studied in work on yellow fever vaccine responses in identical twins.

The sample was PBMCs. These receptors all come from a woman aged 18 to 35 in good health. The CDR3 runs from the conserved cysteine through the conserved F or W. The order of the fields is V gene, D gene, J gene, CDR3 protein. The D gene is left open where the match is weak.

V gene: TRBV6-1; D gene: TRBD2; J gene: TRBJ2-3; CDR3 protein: CASTASGGTDTQYF
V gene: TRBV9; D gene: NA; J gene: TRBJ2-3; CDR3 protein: CASSAGARTDTQYF
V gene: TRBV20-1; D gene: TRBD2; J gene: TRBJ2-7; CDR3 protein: CSASTSGLYEQYF
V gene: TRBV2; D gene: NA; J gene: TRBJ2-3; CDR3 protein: CASRILAPVGDTQYF
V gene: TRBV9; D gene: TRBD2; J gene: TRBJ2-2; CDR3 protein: CASSVASTSGATGELFF
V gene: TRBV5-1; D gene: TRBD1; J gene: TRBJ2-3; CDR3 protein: CASSTTGQGPTDTQYF
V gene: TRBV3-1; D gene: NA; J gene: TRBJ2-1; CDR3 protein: CASSPTSLAHNEQFF
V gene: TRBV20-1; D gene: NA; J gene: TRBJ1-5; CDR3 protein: CSAIRGNQPQHF
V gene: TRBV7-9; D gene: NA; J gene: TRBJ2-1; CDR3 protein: CASYPGLVYNEQFF
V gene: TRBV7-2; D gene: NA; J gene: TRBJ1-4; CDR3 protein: CASSLDWTNEKLFF
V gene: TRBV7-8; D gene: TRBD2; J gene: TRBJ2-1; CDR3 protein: CASSWGDASGSYNEQFF
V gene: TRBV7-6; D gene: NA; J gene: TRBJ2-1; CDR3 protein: CASSSLGGRYNEQFF
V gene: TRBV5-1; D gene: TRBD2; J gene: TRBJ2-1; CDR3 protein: CASSRGTSGDNEQFF
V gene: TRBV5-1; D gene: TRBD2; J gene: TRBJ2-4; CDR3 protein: CASSWGLAGVKLAKNIQYF
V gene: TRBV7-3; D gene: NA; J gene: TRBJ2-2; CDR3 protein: CASSLGALGGQAFTGELFF
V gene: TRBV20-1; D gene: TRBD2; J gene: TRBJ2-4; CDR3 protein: CSARGLAGGPAKNIQYF
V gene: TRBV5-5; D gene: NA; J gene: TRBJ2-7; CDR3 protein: CASRAGTDLYEQYF
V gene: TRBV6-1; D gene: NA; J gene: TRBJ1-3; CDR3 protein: CASTETPASGNTIYF
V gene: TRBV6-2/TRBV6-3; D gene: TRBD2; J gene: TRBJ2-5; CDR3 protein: CASRRRTSGLEETQYF
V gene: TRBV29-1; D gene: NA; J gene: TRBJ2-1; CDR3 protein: CSVEPGTQSSYNEQFF
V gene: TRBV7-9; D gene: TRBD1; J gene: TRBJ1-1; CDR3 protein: CASSLEGTANTEAFF
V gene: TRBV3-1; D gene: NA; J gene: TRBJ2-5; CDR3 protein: CASSQVRDQETQYF
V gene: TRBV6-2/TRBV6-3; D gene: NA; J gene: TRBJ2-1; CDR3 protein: CASTIGPGRSSYNEQFF
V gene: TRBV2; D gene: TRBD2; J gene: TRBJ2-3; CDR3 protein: CASNAAGRGGDTQYF
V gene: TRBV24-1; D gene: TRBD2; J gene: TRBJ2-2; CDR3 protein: CATSGRWNTGELFF
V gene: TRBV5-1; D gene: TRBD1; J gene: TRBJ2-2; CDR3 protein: CASSWTGGYTGELFF
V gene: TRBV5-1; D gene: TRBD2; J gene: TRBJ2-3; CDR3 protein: CASSLKGGGSTDTQYF
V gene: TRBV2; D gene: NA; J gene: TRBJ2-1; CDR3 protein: CASSEARSDTYNEQFF
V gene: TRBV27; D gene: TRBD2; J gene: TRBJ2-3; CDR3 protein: CASSPPGLAGSTQYF
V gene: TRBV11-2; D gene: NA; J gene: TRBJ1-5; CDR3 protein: CASSLGVSNQPQHF
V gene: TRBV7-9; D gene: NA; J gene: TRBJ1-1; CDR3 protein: CASSPSATGNTEAFF
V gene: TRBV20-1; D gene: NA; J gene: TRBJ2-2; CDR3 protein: CSARDPGGAVGELFF
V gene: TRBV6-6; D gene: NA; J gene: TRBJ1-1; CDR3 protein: CASSPDSTEAFF
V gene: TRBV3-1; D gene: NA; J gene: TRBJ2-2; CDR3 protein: CASSQGMRAWAVTGELFF
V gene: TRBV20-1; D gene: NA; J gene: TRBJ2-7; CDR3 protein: CSASLGSWTYEQYF